Shown below are 28 T cell receptor beta chains from a single sample sequenced in a study of T cell repertoires in cytomegalovirus infection. TCRdb re-analysed the reads in MiXCR, keeping a single row per CDR3 protein. The table lists fewer than 400,000 distinct CDR3 sequences, around 18% of them singletons. The sample comprised PBMCs. The receptor set was obtained from a human donor in good health (CMV status not recorded). Some clones in this sample may be carry-over from other donors' samples.

This clonotype was seen at least ten times. V gene TRBV7-2 combines with J gene TRBJ1-2; perhaps TRBD1 as D (5 bases). The CDR3 has 13 amino acids. V shed 0 bases and J shed 3 bases, with 5 bases lying between them. Germline CDR1 is SGHTA and CDR2 is FQGNSA. The CDR3 loop reads CASSLAQDYGYTF. The CDR3 DNA is TGTGCCAGCAGCTTAGCACAGGACTATGGCTACACCTTC.

The CDR3 nucleotides are TGTGCCAGCAGCGACAGTGCCTACAATGAGCAGTTCTTC. Translating gives CASSDSAYNEQFF. The rearrangement links TRBV7-2 to TRBJ2-1, with D possibly being TRBD1 (5 bases). CDR3 length: 13 amino acids. Trimming pared 5 bases from V and 2 bases from J, leaving 7 bases between. CDR1 SGHTA and CDR2 FQGNSA come from the germline V gene.

A few counts support this clonotype. The rearrangement links TRBV19 to TRBJ2-1; D is possibly TRBD2 (5 bases). The CDR3 contains 15 residues. Germline CDR1 and CDR2: LNHDA and SQIVND (reference sequence). Trimming took off 4 bases at V and 2 bases at J, with 12 bases between the two ends. CDR3 nucleotides: TGTGCCAGTAGTACCCCCCCAGCGGCCTACAATGAGCAGTTCTTC. Amino acids: CASSTPPAAYNEQFF.

This clonotype was recorded once. V usage is TRBV5-1 and J usage is TRBJ2-1; 8 bases map to TRBD2. The V gene's germline CDR1 is SGHRS and CDR2 YFSETQ. The CDR3 totals 13 residues. Trimming cost V 5 bases and J 8 bases; bases outside gene matches: 6. DNA of the CDR3: TGCGCCAGCAGGGAGGGACTAGGGGATGAGCAGTTCTTC. Its protein product is CASREGLGDEQFF.

At least ten counts were recorded for this clonotype. The chain uses TRBV4-1 and TRBJ1-4; D possibly corresponds to TRBD1 (5 bases). V lost 1 base and J lost 0, with 12 bases in between. Per germline, CDR1 MGHRA and CDR2 YSYEKL. The CDR3 loop spans 17 amino acids. The CDR3 here is CASSQGALGATNEKLFF. DNA for the CDR3: TGCGCCAGCAGCCAAGGGGCCTTGGGGGCAACTAATGAAAAACTGTTTTTT.

This chain joins TRBV20-1 and TRBJ2-7; 10 nucleotides agree with TRBD2. The CDR3 runs to 16 residues. In germline, CDR1 is DFQATT, CDR2 SNEGSKA (reference sequence). Trimming removed 2 bases from V and 3 bases from J; junction bases left unmatched: 10. This CDR3 is CSARPAASGGDYEQYF. The CDR3 region has the DNA TGCAGTGCTAGACCAGCGGCGAGCGGGGGGGACTACGAGCAGTACTTC.

This clonotype has a handful of counts. The chain employs TRBV20-1 and TRBJ2-7; 8 nucleotides match TRBD1. The ends lost 6 bases at V and 2 bases at J; junction bases unmatched: 12. CDR3 length: 15 residues. The germline V gene encodes CDR1 DFQATT and CDR2 SNEGSKA (reference sequence). CDR3 nucleotides: TGCAGTGCCTTCGAAAGAGCCAGGGGGCCCTACGAGCAGTACTTC. It is translated as CSAFERARGPYEQYF.

The chain uses TRBV5-4 and TRBJ2-3, with D possibly matching TRBD2 (5 bases). Germline CDR1 reads SGHNT; CDR2 reads YYREEE (reference sequence). Between the trimmed V and J ends, which lost 6 bases and 0 bases, there was a span of 11 bases. The length of the CDR3 is 14 residues. The CDR3, as DNA: TGTGCCAGCAAGGGAGCCCTTAGCACAGATACGCAGTATTTT. Its protein is CASKGALSTDTQYF.

This clonotype was counted many times. J is TRBJ1-4 and V is TRBV10-3; possibly TRBD1 for D (5 bases). This CDR3 comprises 14 residues. Trimming pared 6 bases from V and 4 bases from J, leaving 12 bases between. The germline gives CDR1 ENHRY, CDR2 SYGVKD. The CDR3 reads CAISPGLGNEKLFF. The CDR3 bases are TGTGCCATCAGCCCAGGGTTGGGTAATGAAAAACTGTTTTTT.

Concerning this clonotype: A much bigger clone sits one base away, suggesting this may be a read error. This sequence joins TRBV10-2 and TRBJ2-7; no firm D call. This CDR3 spans 12 amino acids. Trimming removed 2 bases at V and 5 bases at J, with 7 bases between. Germline V gene lookup returns CDR1 WSHSY and CDR2 SAAADI. The CDR3 nucleotides read TGCGCCAGCAGTGAGATTAAGGACGAGCAGTACTTC. This codes for CASSEIKDEQYF.

This clonotype came up a few times. V is TRBV2 and J is TRBJ1-1; weak D call: TRBD1 (5 bases). The V gene's germline CDR1 is SNHLY and CDR2 FYNNEI. The V end lost 6 bases, the J end lost 11 bases, and 10 bases lay between the germline ends. The CDR3 totals 10 residues. CDR3: CASSLGTAFF. DNA for the CDR3: TGTGCCAGCAGCCTGGGGACGGCTTTCTTT.

The chain uses TRBV20-1 and TRBJ2-3; 7 bases line up with TRBD2. The J segment lost 7 bases and the V segment lost 5 bases, leaving 9 bases of the junction unmatched. Germline CDR1 and CDR2: DFQATT and SNEGSKA (reference sequence). This CDR3 contains 13 residues. The CDR3 sequence is CSAGGEDGNTQYF. The CDR3 nucleotides are TGCAGTGCTGGGGGGGAGGATGGAAATACGCAGTATTTT.

The chain is built from TRBV7-6 and TRBJ2-5, with 13 nucleotides matching TRBD2. The J segment lost 5 bases and the V segment lost 4 bases, leaving 4 bases of the junction unmatched. Germline CDR1 and CDR2: SGHVS and FNYEAQ. This CDR3 has 15 residues. The CDR3 sequence: CASSSTSGGPETQYF. The CDR3 bases are TGTGCCAGCAGCTCGACTAGCGGGGGGCCGGAGACCCAGTACTTC.

The chain has TRBV19 and TRBJ2-3; tentatively, D is TRBD2 (5 bases). Germline values: CDR1 LNHDA, CDR2 SQIVND (reference sequence). V dropped 4 bases and J dropped 4 bases, with 12 bases sitting between them. The CDR3 loop spans 14 amino acids. The CDR3, as DNA: TGTGCCAGTAGTAGTTCCGGGAACGCAGATACGCAGTATTTT. Its protein product is CASSSSGNADTQYF.

This clonotype was recorded many times. The chain is built from TRBV7-2 and TRBJ2-1; no reliable D call. Germline CDR1 and CDR2: SGHTA and FQGNSA. Trimming shortened V by 1 base and J by 7 bases, and 14 bases separated the two germline ends. The CDR3 runs to 15 residues. The CDR3 reads CASSLGLPGSNEQFF. CDR3 sequence (DNA): TGTGCCAGCAGCTTAGGACTTCCCGGCTCGAATGAGCAGTTCTTC. The full variable domain, rest sourced from reference TRBV7-2 and TRBJ2-1, is GAGVSQSPSNKVTEKGKDVELRCDPISGHTALYWYRQSLGQGLEFLIYFQGNSAPDKSGLPSDRFSAERTGGSVSTLTIQRTQQEDSAVYLCASSLGLPGSNEQFFGPGTRLTVL.

In its sample, this clonotype was seen a few times. This chain links TRBV7-2 with TRBJ1-5; D is perhaps TRBD1 (5 bases). The length of the CDR3 is 16 residues. Germline CDR1 is SGHTA and CDR2 is FQGNSA. The ends were cut back, 5 bases at V and 5 bases at J, with 19 bases in the middle. CDR3 coding DNA: TGTGCCAGCAGCCCTATGGGCAGGGTGTTCGATCAGCCCCAGCATTTT. As protein: CASSPMGRVFDQPQHF.

The chain links TRBV6-6 to TRBJ1-1; 7 bases map to TRBD1. CDR1 MNHNY and CDR2 SVGAGI come from the germline V gene (reference sequence). The CDR3 consists of 14 residues. V was pared by 7 bases and J by 1 base, with 6 bases of the junction left unmatched. CDR3: CASMHRGANTEAFF. The CDR3 nucleotides read TGTGCCAGCATGCACAGGGGAGCGAACACTGAAGCTTTCTTT.

This sequence joins TRBV20-1 and TRBJ2-5; D is ambiguous. This CDR3 is 13 amino acids long. The V gene lost 6 bases and the J gene lost 1 base, with 12 bases spanning the gap. Germline V lookup: CDR1 DFQATT, CDR2 SNEGSKA (reference sequence). Here the CDR3 DNA reads TGCAGTGCCTCTTCGCGATCCCAAGAGACCCAGTACTTC. Translated: CSASSRSQETQYF.

The sample holds many counts of this clonotype. The chain is built from TRBV7-6 and TRBJ1-6; D might be TRBD1 (6 bases). The germline V and J ends were trimmed by 1 base and 4 bases, with 14 bases remaining between them. The CDR3 has 17 residues. CDR1 SGHVS and CDR2 FNYEAQ come from the germline V gene. CDR3 in amino acids: CASSLGSGEDYNSPLHF. In DNA, the CDR3 is TGTGCCAGCAGCTTAGGGTCAGGGGAGGATTATAATTCACCCCTCCACTTT.

The V and J genes are TRBV4-3 and TRBJ2-1; a weak D match, TRBD2 (5 bases). CDR1 is LGHNA and CDR2 is YSLEER in the germline V gene. The CDR3 extends over 13 amino acids. V was clipped by 0 bases and J by 9 bases, with 9 bases between them. The CDR3 DNA is TGCGCCAGCAGCCAAGATGAGGGATCTGAGCAGTTCTTC. Translation: CASSQDEGSEQFF.

The chain links TRBV6-7 to TRBJ1-2, with TRBD1 as a possible D gene (5 bases). TRBV6-7 falls under the ORF class, with uncertain function. The V end was cut by 2 bases, the J end by 10 bases, with 23 bases between. The CDR3 loop spans 16 amino acids. The CDR3 DNA sequence: TGTGCCAGCAGTTACCCCACTATCCTTCCGGGGGGGGTCTACACCTTC. It specifies CASSYPTILPGGVYTF.

This clonotype came up many times. This chain joins TRBV20-1 and TRBJ2-1; D not certain. Germline CDR1 and CDR2: DFQATT and SNEGSKA (reference sequence). The V end lost 3 bases, the J end lost 0 bases, and 9 bases lay between the germline ends. CDR3 length: 14 residues. CDR3 coding DNA: TGCAGTGCTAGTCGCGAGAGCTCCTACAATGAGCAGTTCTTC. Translated: CSASRESSYNEQFF.

The chain is built from TRBV7-7 and TRBJ2-4, with a weak D call TRBD1 (6 bases). Per the germline V gene, CDR1 is SSHAT and CDR2 is FNYEAQ (reference sequence). This CDR3 comprises 17 residues. Trimming removed 5 bases from V and 4 bases from J, with 21 bases in between. CDR3 coding DNA: TGTGCCAGCAGCCCCGGGACATCTTTAAGGGAAAAAAACATTCAGTACTTC. It translates to CASSPGTSLREKNIQYF.

This clonotype appeared a few times. V usage is TRBV24-1 and J usage is TRBJ2-3, with D uncertain. The CDR3 has 13 amino acids. The V gene's germline CDR1 is KGHDR and CDR2 SFDVKD. Trimming left V 6 bases short and J 6 bases short, with 12 bases between. The CDR3 region is CATSWSRVDTQYF. For the CDR3, the DNA is TGTGCCACCAGTTGGAGCCGAGTGGATACGCAGTATTTT.

This clonotype occurred many times. This sequence joins TRBV7-8 and TRBJ2-5; D is possibly TRBD1 or TRBD2 (5 bases each). Per the germline V gene, CDR1 is SGHVS and CDR2 is FQNEAQ. V lost 5 bases and J 5 bases, leaving 12 bases between the germline ends. The CDR3 is made up of 13 amino acids. The CDR3 nucleotides are TGTGCCAGCAGCCGGGACCACCGGGAGACCCAGTACTTC. Amino acids: CASSRDHRETQYF.

Only a few counts were recorded for this clonotype. The V call is TRBV7-6, the J call TRBJ2-5, with TRBD1 as a possible D gene (5 bases). The germline V gene encodes CDR1 SGHVS and CDR2 FNYEAQ. With 5 bases removed from V and 5 bases from J, the gap between germline ends came to 12 bases. CDR3 length: 13 amino acids. This CDR3 reads CASSLRQIETQYF. CDR3 sequence (DNA): TGTGCCAGCAGCCTCAGACAGATTGAGACCCAGTACTTC.

This clonotype was seen at least ten times. The V and J genes are TRBV7-2 and TRBJ2-3; the D gene is possibly TRBD2 (5 bases). CDR3 size: 14 residues. Germline V gene lookup returns CDR1 SGHTA and CDR2 FQGNSA. V was shortened by 1 base and J by 5 bases, with 10 bases between the two germline ends. The CDR3 DNA follows: TGTGCCAGCAGCTTAGGACTATTAATAGATACGCAGTATTTT. This gives the protein CASSLGLLIDTQYF.

This clonotype was recorded many times. The V and J genes are TRBV7-2 and TRBJ2-1; 7 bases map to TRBD2. This CDR3 comprises 11 residues. CDR1 is SGHTA and CDR2 is FQGNSA in the germline V gene. The V and J ends lost 1 base and 15 bases, in that order; junction bases with no gene match: 3. In DNA, the CDR3 is TGTGCCAGCAGCTTAGGACTAGCTTCGTTCTTC. Translation gives CASSLGLASFF.